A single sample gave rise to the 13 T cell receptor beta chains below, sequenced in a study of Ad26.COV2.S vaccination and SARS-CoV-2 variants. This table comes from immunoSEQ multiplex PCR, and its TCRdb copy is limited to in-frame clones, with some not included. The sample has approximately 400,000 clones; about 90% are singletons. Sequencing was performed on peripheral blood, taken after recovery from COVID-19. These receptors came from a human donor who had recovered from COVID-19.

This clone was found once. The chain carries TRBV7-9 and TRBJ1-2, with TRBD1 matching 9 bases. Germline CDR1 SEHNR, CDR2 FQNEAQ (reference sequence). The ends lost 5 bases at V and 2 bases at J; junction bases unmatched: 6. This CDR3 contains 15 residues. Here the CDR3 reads CASSPEGTGNYGYTF. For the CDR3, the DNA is TGTGCCAGCAGCCCCGAGGGGACAGGGAACTATGGCTACACCTTC.

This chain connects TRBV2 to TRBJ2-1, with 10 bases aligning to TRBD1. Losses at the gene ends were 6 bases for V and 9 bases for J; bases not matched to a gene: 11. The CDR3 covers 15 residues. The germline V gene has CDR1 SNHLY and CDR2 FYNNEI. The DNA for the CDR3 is TGTGCCAGCAGCGTAGACAGGGGGCGTTATGGTGAGCAGTTCTTC. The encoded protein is CASSVDRGRYGEQFF.

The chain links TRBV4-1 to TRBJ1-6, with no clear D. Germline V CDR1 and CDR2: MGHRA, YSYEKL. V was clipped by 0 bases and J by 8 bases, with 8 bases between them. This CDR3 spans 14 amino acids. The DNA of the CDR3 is TGCGCCAGCAGCCAAGAGATCCGTCATTCACCCCTCCACTTT. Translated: CASSQEIRHSPLHF.

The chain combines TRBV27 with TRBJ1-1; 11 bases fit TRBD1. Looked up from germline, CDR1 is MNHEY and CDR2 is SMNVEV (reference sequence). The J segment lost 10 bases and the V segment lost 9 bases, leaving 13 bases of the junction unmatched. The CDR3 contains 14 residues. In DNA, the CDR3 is TGTGCCAGTCGGGGGGGCGGACAGGGGGCTAGAGCTTTCTTT. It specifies CASRGGGQGARAFF.

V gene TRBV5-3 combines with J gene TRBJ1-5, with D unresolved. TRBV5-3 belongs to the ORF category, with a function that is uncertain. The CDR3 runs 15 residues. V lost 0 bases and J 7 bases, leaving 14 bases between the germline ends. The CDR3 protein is CARSLGRVARQPQHF. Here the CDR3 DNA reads TGTGCCAGAAGCTTGGGTAGGGTAGCAAGGCAGCCCCAGCATTTT.

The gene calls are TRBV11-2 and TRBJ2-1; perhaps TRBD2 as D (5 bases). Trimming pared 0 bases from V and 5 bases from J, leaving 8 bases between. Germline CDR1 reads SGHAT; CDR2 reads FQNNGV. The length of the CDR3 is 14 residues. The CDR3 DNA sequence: TGTGCCAGCAGCTTAGATCGAGGGAACAATGAGCAGTTCTTC. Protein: CASSLDRGNNEQFF. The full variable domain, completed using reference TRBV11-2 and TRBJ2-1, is EAGVAQSPRYKIIEKRQSVAFWCNPISGHATLYWYQQILGQGPKLLIQFQNNGVVDDSQLPKDRFSAERLKGVDSTLKIQPAKLEDSAVYLCASSLDRGNNEQFFGPGTRLTVL.

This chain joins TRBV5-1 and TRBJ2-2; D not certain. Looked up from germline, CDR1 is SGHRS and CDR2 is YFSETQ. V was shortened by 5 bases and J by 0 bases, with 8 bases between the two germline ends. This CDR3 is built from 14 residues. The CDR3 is CASRGGSNTGELFF. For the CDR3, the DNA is TGCGCCAGCAGGGGTGGGTCGAACACCGGGGAGCTGTTTTTT. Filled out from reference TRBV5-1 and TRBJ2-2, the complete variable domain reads KAGVTQTPRYLIKTRGQQVTLSCSPISGHRSVSWYQQTPGQGLQFLFEYFSETQRNKGNFPGRFSGRQFSNSRSEMNVSTLELGDSALYLCASRGGSNTGELFFGEGSRLTVL.

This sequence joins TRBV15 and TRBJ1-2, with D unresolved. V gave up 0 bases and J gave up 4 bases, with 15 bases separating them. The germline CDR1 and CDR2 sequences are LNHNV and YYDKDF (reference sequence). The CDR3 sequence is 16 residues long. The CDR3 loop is CATSREREVPGYGYTF. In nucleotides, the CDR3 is TGTGCCACCAGCAGAGAAAGGGAGGTTCCTGGCTATGGCTACACCTTC.

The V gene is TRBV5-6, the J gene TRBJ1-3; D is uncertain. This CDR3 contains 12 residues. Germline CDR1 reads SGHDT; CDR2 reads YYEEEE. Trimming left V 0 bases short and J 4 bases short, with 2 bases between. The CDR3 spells CASSLAGNTIYF. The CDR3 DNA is TGTGCCAGCAGCTTGGCCGGAAACACCATATATTTT. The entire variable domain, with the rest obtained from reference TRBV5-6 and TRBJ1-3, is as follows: DAGVTQSPTHLIKTRGQQVTLRCSPKSGHDTVSWYQQALGQGPQFIFQYYEEEERQRGNFPDRFSGHQFPNYSSELNVNALLLGDSALYLCASSLAGNTIYFGEGSWLTVV.

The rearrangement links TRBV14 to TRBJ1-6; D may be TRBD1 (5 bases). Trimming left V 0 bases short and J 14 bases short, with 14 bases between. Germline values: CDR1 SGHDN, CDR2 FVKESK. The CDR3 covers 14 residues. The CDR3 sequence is CASSQETGTSTLHF. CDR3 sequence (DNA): TGTGCCAGCAGCCAAGAGACCGGGACGTCGACCCTCCACTTT. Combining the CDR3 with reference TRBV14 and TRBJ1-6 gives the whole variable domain EAGVTQFPSHSVIEKGQTVTLRCDPISGHDNLYWYRRVMGKEIKFLLHFVKESKQDESGMPNNRFLAERTGGTYSTLKVQPAELEDSGVYFCASSQETGTSTLHFGNGTRLTVT.

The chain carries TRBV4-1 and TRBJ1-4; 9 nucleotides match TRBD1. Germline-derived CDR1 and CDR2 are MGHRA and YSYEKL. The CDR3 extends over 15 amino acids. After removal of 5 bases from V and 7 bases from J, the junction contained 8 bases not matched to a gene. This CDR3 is CASSYGDRAFEKLFF. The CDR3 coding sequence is TGCGCCAGCAGCTACGGGGACAGGGCATTTGAAAAACTGTTTTTT.

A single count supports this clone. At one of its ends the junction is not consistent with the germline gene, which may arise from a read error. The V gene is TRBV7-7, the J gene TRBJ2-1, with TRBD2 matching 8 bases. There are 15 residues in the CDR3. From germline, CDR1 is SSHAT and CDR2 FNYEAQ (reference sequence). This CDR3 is CASSLAGLPGHEQFF. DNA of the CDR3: TGTGCTAGCAGCTTAGCGGGACTCCCGGGCCATGAGCAGTTCTTC. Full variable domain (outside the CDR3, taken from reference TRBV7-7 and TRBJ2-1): GAGVSQSPRYKVTKRGQDVTLRCDPISSHATLYWYQQALGQGPEFLTYFNYEAQPDKSGLPSDRFSAERPEGSISTLTIQRTEQRDSAMYRCASSLAGLPGHEQFFGPGTRLTVL.

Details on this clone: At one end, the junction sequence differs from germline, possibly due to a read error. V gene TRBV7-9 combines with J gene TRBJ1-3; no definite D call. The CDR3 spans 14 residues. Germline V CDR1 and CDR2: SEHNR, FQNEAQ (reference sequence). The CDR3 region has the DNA TGTGCCAGCGGCTTTGTACCCTCTGGAAACACCATATATTTT. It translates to CASGFVPSGNTIYF.